Sequencing of this T cell receptor (beta chain) was carried out in a study of Ad26.COV2.S vaccination and SARS-CoV-2 variants. Background on the study: In the study, Ad26.COV2.S was injected intramuscularly once, or twice 56 days apart. Study-wide results and caveats: Reportedly, spike-specific CD8+ and CD4+ T cell responses achieved substantial breadth once vaccination had taken place. The TCR breadth and depth analyses may have understated or missed part of the total T cell responses. Placebo recipients had lower spike-specific TCR breadth than vaccine recipients.

Here immunoSEQ multiplex PCR was the method, and the copy in TCRdb shows in-frame clones only, minus some. The profile shows around 310,000 clones, around 90% of them singletons. Comment on this clone: Its antigen is unknown.

The treatment here: approximately 18 received Ad26.COV2.S at low or high dose, single or two shots; roughly 5 received placebo; per-sample allocation not given. Material that was analyzed had been drawn on day 63 after the first vaccine or placebo injection. The specimen comprised peripheral blood, sampled in a trial of Ad26.COV2.S vaccine versus placebo. The sequence came from a person aged 18-65 years who received the Ad26.COV2.S COVID-19 vaccine or a placebo.

The CDR3 is CASSFEVTYGYTF. DNA for the CDR3: TGTGCCAGCAGTTTTGAAGTTACCTATGGCTACACCTTC. The chain links TRBV12-3 or TRBV12-4 to TRBJ1-2; D unresolved. Trimming took off 3 bases at V and 4 bases at J, with 9 bases between the two ends. The CDR3 has 13 amino acids.